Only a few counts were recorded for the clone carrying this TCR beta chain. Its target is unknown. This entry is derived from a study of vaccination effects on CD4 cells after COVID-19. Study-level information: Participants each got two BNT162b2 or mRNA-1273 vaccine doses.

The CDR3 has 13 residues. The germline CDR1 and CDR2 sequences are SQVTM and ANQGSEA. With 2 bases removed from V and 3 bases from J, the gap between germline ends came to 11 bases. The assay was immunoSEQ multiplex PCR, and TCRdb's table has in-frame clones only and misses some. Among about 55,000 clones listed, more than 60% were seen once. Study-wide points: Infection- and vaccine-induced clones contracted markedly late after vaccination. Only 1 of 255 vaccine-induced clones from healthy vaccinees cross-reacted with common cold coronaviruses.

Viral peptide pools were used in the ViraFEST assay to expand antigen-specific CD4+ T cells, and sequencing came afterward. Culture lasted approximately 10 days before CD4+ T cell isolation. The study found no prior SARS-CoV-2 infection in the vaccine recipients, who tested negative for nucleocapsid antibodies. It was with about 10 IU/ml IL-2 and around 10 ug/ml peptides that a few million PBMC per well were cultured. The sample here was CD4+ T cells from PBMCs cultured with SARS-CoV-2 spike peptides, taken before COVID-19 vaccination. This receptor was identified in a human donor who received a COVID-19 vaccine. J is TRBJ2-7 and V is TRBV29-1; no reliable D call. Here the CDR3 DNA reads TGCAGCGTTGAAACCAATAAGGGCTACGAGCAGTACTTC. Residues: CSVETNKGYEQYF.